These 5 T cell receptor beta chains were all obtained from the same sample, sequenced in a study of T cell repertoires in cytomegalovirus infection. TCRdb independently ran MiXCR on the reads; one entry per CDR3 protein. The profile shows 300,000 to 400,000 distinct CDR3 sequences, approximately 18% of them singletons. Sequenced: PBMCs. The receptors here all came from a human donor in good health (CMV status not recorded). Some clones in this sample may be carry-over from other donors' samples.

Many counts were recorded for this clonotype. The chain joins TRBV7-2 to TRBJ2-1, with D possibly matching TRBD1 (6 bases). V dropped 5 bases and J dropped 5 bases, with 10 bases sitting between them. CDR1 and CDR2 from the germline V gene are SGHTA and FQGNSA. The CDR3 consists of 13 residues. CDR3 sequence reads: CASSKWTDNEQFF. CDR3 DNA: TGTGCCAGCAGCAAATGGACAGACAATGAGCAGTTCTTC.

This clonotype was seen repeatedly, ten times or more. CDR3 sequence reads: CASSLGAAYNEQFF. The CDR3 coding sequence is TGTGCCAGCAGCCTGGGGGCAGCCTACAATGAGCAGTTCTTC. This chain uses TRBV7-2 with TRBJ2-1; possible D gene TRBD1, 6 bases. From germline, CDR1 is SGHTA and CDR2 FQGNSA. V dropped 5 bases and J dropped 2 bases, with 10 bases sitting between them. This CDR3 region has 14 residues.

This clonotype was detected only a few times. DNA of the CDR3: TGTGCCAGCAGTCGACTCGGGGGGGAGTACAATGAGCAGTTCTTC. It codes for CASSRLGGEYNEQFF. The chain carries TRBV2 and TRBJ2-1; 8 bases are shared with TRBD2. The length of the CDR3 is 15 residues. The junction had 7 bases not matched to a gene; V was cut back by 5 bases and J by 4 bases. Germline assignment: CDR1 SNHLY and CDR2 FYNNEI.

This clonotype was observed a few times. The genes are TRBV20-1 and TRBJ2-7; TRBD2 is a possible D gene (7 bases). Germline-derived CDR1 and CDR2 are DFQATT and SNEGSKA (reference sequence). CDR3 length equals 14 residues. Trimming took off 7 bases at V and 7 bases at J, with 23 bases between the two ends. The CDR3 protein is CSGSGGAPLEEQYF. CDR3 coding DNA: TGCAGTGGTTCGGGGGGCGCCCCCTTGGAGGAGCAGTACTTC.

This clonotype was found a few times. The chain combines TRBV27 with TRBJ2-3; 7 bases align to TRBD2. The CDR3 consists of 16 residues. Trimming at V came to 5 bases and at J to 14 bases, leaving 22 bases not matched to a gene. CDR1 and CDR2 (germline): MNHEY, SMNVEV (reference sequence). The CDR3 bases are TGTGCCAGCAGTGCCCCCCGGACGAGCGGGGCCACGGGGAGGTATTTT. Its protein product is CASSAPRTSGATGRYF.